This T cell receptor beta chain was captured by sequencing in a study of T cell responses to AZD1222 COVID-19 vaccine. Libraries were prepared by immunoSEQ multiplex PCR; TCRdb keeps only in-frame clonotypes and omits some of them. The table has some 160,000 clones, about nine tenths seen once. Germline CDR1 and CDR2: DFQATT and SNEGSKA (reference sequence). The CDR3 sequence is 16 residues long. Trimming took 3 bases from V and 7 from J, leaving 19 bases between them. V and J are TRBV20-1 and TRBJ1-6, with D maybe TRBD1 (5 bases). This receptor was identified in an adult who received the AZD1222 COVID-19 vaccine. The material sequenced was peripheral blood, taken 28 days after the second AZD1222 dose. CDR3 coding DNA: TGCAGTGCTAGTCTCCAGGGAGGATATGGGAATTCACCCCTCCACTTT. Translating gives CSASLQGGYGNSPLHF.